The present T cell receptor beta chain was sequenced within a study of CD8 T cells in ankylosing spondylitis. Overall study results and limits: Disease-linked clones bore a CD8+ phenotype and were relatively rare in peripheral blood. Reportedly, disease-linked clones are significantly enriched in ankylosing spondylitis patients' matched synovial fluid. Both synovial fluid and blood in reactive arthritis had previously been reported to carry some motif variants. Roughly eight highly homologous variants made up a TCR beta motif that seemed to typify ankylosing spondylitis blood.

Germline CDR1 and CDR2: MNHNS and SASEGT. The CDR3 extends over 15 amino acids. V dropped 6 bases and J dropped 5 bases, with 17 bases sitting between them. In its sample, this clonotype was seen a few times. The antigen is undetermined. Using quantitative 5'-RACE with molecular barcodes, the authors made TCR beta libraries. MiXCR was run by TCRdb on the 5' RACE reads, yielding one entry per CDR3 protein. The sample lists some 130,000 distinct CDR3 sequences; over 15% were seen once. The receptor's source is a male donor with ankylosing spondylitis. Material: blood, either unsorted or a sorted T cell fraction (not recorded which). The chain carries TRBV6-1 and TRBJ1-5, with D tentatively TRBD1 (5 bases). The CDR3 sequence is CASSQIRDSYQPQHF. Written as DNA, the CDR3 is TGTGCCAGCAGCCAAATTAGAGACAGCTATCAGCCCCAGCATTTT.